The rows below give T cell receptor beta chains drawn from one sample of a study of blood T cell repertoires in COVID-19. Generated by immunoSEQ multiplex PCR, the TCRdb table keeps only in-frame clones and is missing some. The sample records about 160,000 clones, roughly 84% being singletons. Source material: peripheral blood. These receptors were collected from a woman aged 55-69 years with COVID-19, enrolled during active disease. Both conserved end residues are part of each CDR3. A D gene is named only where the DNA matches it firmly. Rows may omit the clone size; those that give it use once, few, many or a size class.

D	J	V	size	DNA	CDR3
-	TRBJ1-5	TRBV24-1	-	TGTGCCACCAGTAAGGGCGGAGGGGACAATCAGCCCCAGCATTTT	CATSKGGGDNQPQHF
-	TRBJ2-3	TRBV9	-	TGTGCCAGCAGCGCCGCTATCCTTGTTAGCACAGATACGCAGTATTTT	CASSAAILVSTDTQYF
-	TRBJ2-2	TRBV5-1	-	TGCGCCAGCAGCCGGATAGCGCAACCGAACACCGGGGAGCTGTTTTTT	CASSRIAQPNTGELFF
TRBD2	TRBJ2-1	TRBV6-1	-	TGTGCCAGCAGGAAGACTAGCGGGAGAGAGAGTGAGCAGTTCTTC	CASRKTSGRESEQFF
-	TRBJ2-1	TRBV11-2	-	TGTGCCAGCAGTTCCGGACTGAGCTCCTACAATGAGCAGTTCTTC	CASSSGLSSYNEQFF
-	TRBJ2-2	TRBV27	once	TGTGCCAGCAGGAGGACCGGGGAGCTGTTTTTT	CASRRTGELFF
-	TRBJ2-3	TRBV5-1	-	TGCGCCAGCAGCTTGGCATCCTACGGAGATACGCAGTATTTT	CASSLASYGDTQYF
-	TRBJ1-1	TRBV11-3	-	TGTGCCAGCAGCCTAACAGGGTCTAGCACTGAAGCTTTCTTT	CASSLTGSSTEAFF
TRBD1	TRBJ2-1	TRBV6-5	-	TGTGCCAGCAGCTTCGACAGGGAAATCGGTGAGCAGTTCTTC	CASSFDREIGEQFF
TRBD2	TRBJ2-3	TRBV5-1	once	TGCGCCAGCAGCCTCATAGCGGGAGACACAGATACGCAGTATTTT	CASSLIAGDTDTQYF
TRBD1	TRBJ1-5	TRBV4-1	-	TGCGCCAGCAGCCAAGGGTGGGGACAGGGGTATCAGCCCCAGCATTTT	CASSQGWGQGYQPQHF
-	TRBJ1-3	TRBV10-1	-	TGCGCCAGCAGTGAGTTCGGGGGGGACGGGGCTGGAAACACCATATATTTT	CASSEFGGDGAGNTIYF
TRBD1	TRBJ1-1	TRBV19	-	TGTGCCAGTAGTACTTGGACAGGGGCGAACACTGAAGCTTTCTTT	CASSTWTGANTEAFF
-	TRBJ2-2	TRBV21-1	-	TGTGCCAGCAGCAAAGAGGTCCGAGCGGGAGGGCCCGCCGGGGAGCTGTTTTTT	CASSKEVRAGGPAGELFF
-	TRBJ1-1	TRBV7-2	-	TGTGCCAGCAGCCCTTTCCCGAACACTGAAGCTTTCTTT	CASSPFPNTEAFF
-	TRBJ2-7	TRBV10-1	-	TGCGCCAGCAGTGGAGGCTACGAGCAGTACTTC	CASSGGYEQYF
-	TRBJ1-6	TRBV7-9	-	TGTGCCAGCAGCTTGGGGGGGACGGGAAATTCACCCCTCCACTTT	CASSLGGTGNSPLHF
TRBD2	TRBJ2-5	TRBV3-1/TRBV3-2	once	TGTGCCAGCAGGCCGTATGGACTAGCGGGAGAGACCCAGTACTTC	CASRPYGLAGETQYF
TRBD2	TRBJ2-5	TRBV7-2	-	TGTGCCAGCAGCTTAACCAGCGGGAGGGCCGAGACCCAGTACTTC	CASSLTSGRAETQYF
-	TRBJ2-1	TRBV6-2/TRBV6-3	once	TGTGCCAGCAGTTACTGGTCAGGGTCGAATGAGCAGTTCTTC	CASSYWSGSNEQFF
-	TRBJ2-1	TRBV11-2	-	TGTGCCAGCAGGACCGCCTTTACTCAGGATGAGCAGTTCTTC	CASRTAFTQDEQFF
TRBD2	TRBJ2-4	TRBV29-1	-	TGCAGCGTTGCAGGGGCTAGCGGGGGGAACTACAAAAACATTCAGTACTTC	CSVAGASGGNYKNIQYF
TRBD1	TRBJ1-2	TRBV6-6	-	TGTGCCAGCAGCGACAGGGGGGTGAACGGCTACACCTTC	CASSDRGVNGYTF
-	TRBJ2-7	TRBV29-1	-	TGCAGCGGGGGGGGACAGCACTCCTACGAGCAGTACTTC	CSGGGQHSYEQYF
TRBD1	TRBJ2-1	TRBV27	-	TGTGCCAGCAGGAGTTTAGGGACAGGGCTCTATGAGCAGTTCTTC	CASRSLGTGLYEQFF
-	TRBJ2-7	TRBV19	-	TGTGCCAGTAGTATTTTCCCGGGATCGAGCTACGAGCAGTACTTC	CASSIFPGSSYEQYF
TRBD1	TRBJ2-6	TRBV18	-	TGTGCCAGCTCATCCGGGACAGGCCGCTCTGGGGCCAACGTCCTGACTTTC	CASSSGTGRSGANVLTF
-	TRBJ1-1	TRBV5-1	-	TGCGCCAGCAGTACCTACAGTATGAACACTGAAGCTTTCTTT	CASSTYSMNTEAFF
-	TRBJ2-2	TRBV24-1	-	TGTGCCACCAGTGCCCCACCGTGGCAGGGAATCACCGGGGAGCTGTTTTTT	CATSAPPWQGITGELFF
TRBD1	TRBJ1-1	TRBV29-1	-	TGCAGCGTTGGAACAGGGGTTACTGAAGCTTTCTTT	CSVGTGVTEAFF
TRBD1	TRBJ2-3	TRBV19	-	TGTGCCAGTACCTTACAGGGGAATGCAGATACGCAGTATTTT	CASTLQGNADTQYF
-	TRBJ1-2	TRBV5-1	-	TGCGCCAGCAGCTTTCAGGGAGGCGGCTACACCTTC	CASSFQGGGYTF
-	TRBJ1-5	TRBV6-6	-	TGTGCCAGCAGTTACGTGGCAGGCCCTCAGCCCCAGCATTTT	CASSYVAGPQPQHF
TRBD1	TRBJ1-1	TRBV4-1	-	TGCGCCAGCAGCCAAGAGACAGGGATGGACACTGAAGCTTTCTTT	CASSQETGMDTEAFF
-	TRBJ2-2	TRBV27	-	TGTGCCAGCAGTTTCAGCGGCAAGGAGGGGGAGCTGTTTTTT	CASSFSGKEGELFF
-	TRBJ1-2	TRBV14	-	TGTGCCAGCAGCCAAGTCGGTACGGCGGGGGCTAAGGGCTACACCTTC	CASSQVGTAGAKGYTF
TRBD2	TRBJ2-3	TRBV18	-	TGTGCCAGCTCTCAGAATAGCGGGAGCACAGATACGCAGTATTTT	CASSQNSGSTDTQYF
-	TRBJ2-2	TRBV7-8	-	TGTGCCAGCAGCGTGGAGGCGAACACCGGGGAGCTGTTTTTT	CASSVEANTGELFF
-	TRBJ2-2	TRBV18	-	TGTGCCAGCTCACCGAAAGCAGGGGACGGGGAGCTGTTTTTT	CASSPKAGDGELFF
-	TRBJ2-2	TRBV21-1	once	TGTGCCAGCAGCCGGGCCGACAGCTCTATCCCCGGGGAGCTGTTTTTT	CASSRADSSIPGELFF
-	TRBJ1-2	TRBV5-1	-	TGCGCCAGCAGCTCGACAGCGAACTATGGCTACACCTTC	CASSSTANYGYTF
-	TRBJ1-1	TRBV6-5	once	TGTGCCAGCAGTTACTCCCTACGGAACACTGAAGCTTTCTTT	CASSYSLRNTEAFF
TRBD1	TRBJ1-3	TRBV9	few	TGTGCCAGCAGCGACAACAGGGGGAATGGAAACACCATATATTTT	CASSDNRGNGNTIYF
-	TRBJ1-3	TRBV2	-	TGTGCCAGCAGTGAAATCGGCTCTGGAAACACCATATATTTT	CASSEIGSGNTIYF
-	TRBJ1-1	TRBV5-6	-	TGTGCCAGCAGCTTGGTTAGCGACACTGAAGCTTTCTTT	CASSLVSDTEAFF
-	TRBJ2-6	TRBV10-3	-	TGTGCCATCATGGGTGGTTGGGAGACCAACGTCCTGACTTTC	CAIMGGWETNVLTF
-	TRBJ1-1	TRBV10-2	-	TGCGCCAGCAGTGCTATCGGGAACACTGAAGCTTTCTTT	CASSAIGNTEAFF
-	TRBJ1-2	TRBV5-4	few	TGTGCCAGCAACCCTGAAGGGGTGGGCTACACCTTC	CASNPEGVGYTF
TRBD2	TRBJ2-3	TRBV7-8	-	TGTGCCAGCAGCCGGACTAGCGGGAGTGATACGCAGTATTTT	CASSRTSGSDTQYF
TRBD1	TRBJ2-3	TRBV2	-	TGTGCCAGCAGCGGACAGGGGGTAGTCGCAGATACGCAGTATTTT	CASSGQGVVADTQYF
TRBD1	TRBJ2-2	TRBV9	-	TGTGCCAGCAGCGGCAAGGGGGCCGTCGGGGAGCTGTTTTTT	CASSGKGAVGELFF
TRBD2	TRBJ2-7	TRBV9	-	TGTGCCAGCAGCGTATCTAGCGGGCCCTCCTACGAGCAGTACTTC	CASSVSSGPSYEQYF
TRBD2	TRBJ2-1	TRBV9	-	TGTGCCAGCAGCCCCTCACCCAGCGGGAGGGCCGGGAATGAGCAGTTCTTC	CASSPSPSGRAGNEQFF